This TCR beta chain was profiled in a study of CD8 T cells in Susac syndrome. About the study: There were roughly six sequenced Susac syndrome patients with active disease and under ten in remission.

RNA in amounts of roughly 0.45 to 1 ug was reverse transcribed with random hexamers. The CDR3 of TCR beta was amplified by immunoSEQ multiplex PCR across 54 Vbeta and 13 Jbeta. TCRdb independently ran MiXCR on the immunoSEQ multiplex PCR reads; one entry per CDR3 protein. The table lists about 180,000 distinct CDR3 sequences, just under 95% of them singletons. CD8+ and CD4+ T cells were negatively isolated; TEMRA cells were FACS-enriched. Germline V gene sequence: CDR1 LNHNV, CDR2 YYDKDF (reference sequence). Trimming stripped 6 bases from V and 0 bases from J, with 6 bases between. The CDR3 consists of 13 residues.

Sequencing was done on a sample of CD4+ T cells from PBMCs. The rearrangement joins TRBV15 to TRBJ2-1; D is uncertain. The sequence came from a human donor with Susac syndrome. In DNA form, the CDR3 reads TGTGCCACCAGACAGAGCTCCTACAATGAGCAGTTCTTC. Encoded protein: CATRQSSYNEQFF.